Given below is one T cell receptor (beta chain) in context. This clone was counted a few times. Which antigen it targets is not known. No base qualities exist here, and no much larger clone lies one base off it. Each PCR received spiked-in synthetic TCR analog templates so that absolute template abundance could be estimated from read counts. Using the immunoSEQ assay, TCRbeta CDR3 regions were amplified from genomic DNA with bias-controlled V and J gene primers. Sequencing of rearranged TCRbeta segments was performed at approximately 20X coverage. In the original analysis: Sequencing errors were corrected by clustering, and CDR3s were annotated against IMGT so that V, D and J genes could be assigned. Out-of-frame and stop-codon sequences were excluded, and only productive TCRbeta rearrangements were used in downstream analyses. To compute clonality, Shannon entropy was normalized by the log of the number of unique productive sequences and then subtracted from one. Clones differing between time points or between blood and tumor were identified by Fisher's exact test with Benjamini-Hochberg correction at adjusted p below 0.01. The immuneACCESS repertoire file appears here via TCRdb, limited to in-frame rearrangements. These files lack a portion of the clones; in checked studies, under half of the deficit traces to unresolved V genes, and the cause of the others is not known. D and trimming were read from the DNA, whereas the V and J calls and clone size are those reported in that table. Recorded for this sample are some 46,000 clones; more than 70% of them occurred a single time. Of the sample, roughly 17% is held by the ten largest clones.

CDR1 and CDR2, looked up from the germline V gene, are ENHRY and SYGVKD. The CDR3 sequence holds 13 residues, the cysteine and phenylalanine included. Kept here is only the CDR3 DNA, which spans 39 bases and is read in frame from base 1. Unmatched junction bases come to 3, with V trimmed by 8 bases and J by 5 bases. This specimen's time point label, interpreted: pretreatment peripheral blood. A cohort of around 29 patients with locally advanced or metastatic urothelial carcinoma, treated at Memorial Sloan Kettering on a trial protocol, was included. Peripheral blood mononuclear cells were collected pretreatment and during treatment, at between 1 and 8 total time points per patient. The Qiagen DNeasy Blood extraction kit was used to purify genomic DNA from total PBMCs and tumor samples. Collected pretreatment and during treatment, PBMCs were isolated and stored as previously described. The data stem from a study of PD-L1 blockade in urothelial cancer (dated by TCRdb to the late 2010s). About the study as a whole: Every patient began therapy in 2014 and was given atezolizumab 1,200 mg intravenously every 3 weeks. About 90% of the roughly 29 patients were males with bladder-origin urothelial cancer, and about 60% of the 29 reported a prior smoking history. Durable clinical benefit meant progression-free survival longer than 6 months, and TCR features were also tested against progression-free and overall survival. The study was an exploratory multi-omic analysis of somatic, immune and clinical correlates of response to PD-L1 blockade with atezolizumab in urothelial cancer. Pretreatment tumor samples, along with matched peripheral blood collected serially before and after atezolizumab treatment, underwent TCR sequencing. Patients had an ECOG performance status of 0 or 1 and had received between 0 and 3 prior chemotherapy regimens. A median of about 150,000 T cells and roughly 80,000 unique TCRs was obtained from blood samples, and a median clonality of roughly 0.08 was observed. Pretreatment blood TCR-seq was available for 30 or so patients, at least one posttreatment blood collection was obtained for about 24 patients, and tumor TCR-seq was available for about 24 patients. Blood samples were analyzed at 3 weeks after treatment start (second dose) and at 6 weeks after treatment start. In the same patients, pretreatment tumors underwent whole exome sequencing and RNA sequencing in addition to TCR sequencing. Durable clinical benefit was achieved by nine patients but not by the remaining 20. Paper-wide results and their limitations: Among patients with durable benefit, tumor-associated TCR clones showed greater expansion in peripheral blood 3 weeks after treatment started (n ≈ 20, p = 0.022). A pretreatment peripheral blood TCR clonality below the median was linked to improved progression-free and overall survival. Small sample size (n of about 30) and many exploratory analyses mean the results are intended to be hypothesis-generating.

The TCR comes from a man aged 55 to 70 with urothelial cancer. Here the chain combines TRBV10-3 and TRBJ2-1; the junction holds 10 bases that match TRBD2. This material consisted of PBMCs, taken around atezolizumab (anti-PD-L1) treatment. The CDR3: CAILAGDDNEQFF. The nucleotide sequence is TGTGCCATCCTAGCGGGAGACGACAATGAGCAGTTCTTC.